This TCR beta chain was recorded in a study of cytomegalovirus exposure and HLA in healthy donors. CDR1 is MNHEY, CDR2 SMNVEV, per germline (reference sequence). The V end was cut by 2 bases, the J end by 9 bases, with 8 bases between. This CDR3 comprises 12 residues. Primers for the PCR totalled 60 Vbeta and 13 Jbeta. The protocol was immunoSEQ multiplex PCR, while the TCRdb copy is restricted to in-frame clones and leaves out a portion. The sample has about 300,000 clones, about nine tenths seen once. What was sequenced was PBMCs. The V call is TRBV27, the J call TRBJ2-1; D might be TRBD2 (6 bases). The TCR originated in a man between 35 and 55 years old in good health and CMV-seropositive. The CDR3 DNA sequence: TGTGCCAGCAGTTTACGGGGGAGTGAGCAGTTCTTC. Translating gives CASSLRGSEQFF.